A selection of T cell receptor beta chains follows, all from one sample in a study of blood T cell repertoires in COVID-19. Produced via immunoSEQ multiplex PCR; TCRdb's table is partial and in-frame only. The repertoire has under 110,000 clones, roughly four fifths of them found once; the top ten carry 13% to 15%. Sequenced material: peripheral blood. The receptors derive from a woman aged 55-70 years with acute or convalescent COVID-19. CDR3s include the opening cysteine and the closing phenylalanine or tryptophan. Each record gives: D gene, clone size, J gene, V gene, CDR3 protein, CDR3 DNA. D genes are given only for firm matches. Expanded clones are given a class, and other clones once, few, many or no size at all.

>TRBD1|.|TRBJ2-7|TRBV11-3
CASSPADRGYEQYF
TGTGCCAGCAGCCCTGCGGACAGGGGCTACGAGCAGTACTTC
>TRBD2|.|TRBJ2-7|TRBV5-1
CASSLTSGINEQYF
TGCGCCAGCAGCTTGACTAGCGGGATTAACGAGCAGTACTTC
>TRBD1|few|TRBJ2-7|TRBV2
CASSEGGTGDSYEQYF
TGTGCCAGCAGTGAAGGCGGCACAGGGGATTCCTACGAGCAGTACTTC
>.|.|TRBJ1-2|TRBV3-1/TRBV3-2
CASSQAPGSYGYTF
TGTGCCAGCAGCCAAGCGCCAGGGTCCTATGGCTACACCTTC
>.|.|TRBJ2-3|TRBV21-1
CAILGERRGTEYF
TGTGCCATCCTGGGGGAGAGGCGGGGAACGGAGTATTTT
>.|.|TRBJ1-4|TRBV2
CASNEGVWEKLFF
TGTGCCAGCAACGAGGGGGTGTGGGAAAAACTGTTTTTT
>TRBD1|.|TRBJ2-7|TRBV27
CASSFVGTGGYEQYF
TGTGCCAGCAGTTTCGTAGGGACAGGGGGTTACGAGCAGTACTTC
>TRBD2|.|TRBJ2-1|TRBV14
CASSQPGLGRNEQFF
TGTGCCAGCAGCCAGCCGGGACTAGGGCGTAATGAGCAGTTCTTC
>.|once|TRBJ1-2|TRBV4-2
CASSQDQGDYGYTF
TGTGCCAGCAGCCAAGATCAGGGTGACTATGGCTACACCTTC
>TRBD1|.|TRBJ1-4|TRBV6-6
CASSLGQGLEKLFF
TGTGCCAGCAGCCTCGGACAGGGTTTGGAAAAACTGTTTTTT
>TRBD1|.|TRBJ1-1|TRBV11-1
CASRATQGAYTEAFF
TGTGCCAGCAGGGCCACCCAGGGGGCATACACTGAAGCTTTCTTT
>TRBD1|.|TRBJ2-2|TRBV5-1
CASSLTGTVNTGELFF
TGCGCCAGCAGCCTTACCGGGACAGTGAACACCGGGGAGCTGTTTTTT
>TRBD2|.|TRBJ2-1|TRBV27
CASSFERERGFYNEQFF
TGTGCCAGCAGTTTTGAGCGGGAGAGGGGATTTTACAATGAGCAGTTCTTC
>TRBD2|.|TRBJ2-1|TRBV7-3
CASSSGLAGGSYNEQFF
TGTGCCAGCAGCTCGGGACTAGCGGGAGGGAGTTACAATGAGCAGTTCTTC
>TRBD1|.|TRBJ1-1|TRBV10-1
CASSRGQGASEAFF
TGCGCCAGCAGCAGAGGACAGGGGGCTTCTGAAGCTTTCTTT
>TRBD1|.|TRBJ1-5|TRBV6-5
CASSPRTGANQPQHF
TGTGCCAGCAGTCCCCGGACAGGGGCTAATCAGCCCCAGCATTTT
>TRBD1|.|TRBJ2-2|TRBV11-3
CASSLRTGAATGELFF
TGTGCCAGCAGCTTACGGACAGGGGCGGCCACCGGGGAGCTGTTTTTT
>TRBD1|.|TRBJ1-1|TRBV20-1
CSAYRGTEAFF
TGCAGTGCTTACAGGGGCACTGAAGCTTTCTTT
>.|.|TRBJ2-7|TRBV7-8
CASSLVSLPYYEQYF
TGTGCCAGCAGCTTAGTCTCTCTACCGTACTACGAGCAGTACTTC
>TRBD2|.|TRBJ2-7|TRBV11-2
CASGKRLAGSYEQYF
TGTGCCTCGGGGAAACGGCTAGCGGGGAGTTACGAGCAGTACTTC
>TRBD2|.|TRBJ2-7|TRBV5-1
CASSLLAGGWYEQYF
TGCGCCAGCAGCCTACTAGCGGGAGGCTGGTACGAGCAGTACTTC
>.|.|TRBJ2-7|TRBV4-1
CASSQVIPYEQYF
TGCGCCAGCAGCCAAGTTATTCCCTACGAGCAGTACTTC
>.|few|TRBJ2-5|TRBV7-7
CASSLAGAPQETQYF
TGTGCCAGCAGCTTAGCGGGGGCCCCCCAAGAGACCCAGTACTTC
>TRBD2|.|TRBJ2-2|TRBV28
CASSLPTSGRTGELFF
TGTGCCAGCAGTTTACCCACTAGCGGGAGGACCGGGGAGCTGTTTTTT
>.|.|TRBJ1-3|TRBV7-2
CASSLAPRSVTGNTIYF
TGTGCCAGCAGCTTAGCGCCCCGGTCGGTGACTGGAAACACCATATATTTT
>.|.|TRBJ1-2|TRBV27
CASSSQGMGFNYGYTF
TGTGCCAGCAGTTCACAGGGCATGGGGTTTAACTATGGCTACACCTTC
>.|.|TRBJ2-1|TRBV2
CASSEFFGEFSYNEQFF
TGTGCCAGCAGTGAATTTTTCGGGGAGTTCTCCTACAATGAGCAGTTCTTC
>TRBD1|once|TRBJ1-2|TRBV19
CASSISRTGRGYTF
TGTGCCAGTAGTATTTCGCGGACAGGGAGAGGCTACACCTTC
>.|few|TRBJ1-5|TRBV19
CASKSGRSNQPQHF
TGTGCCAGTAAGAGTGGGAGAAGCAATCAGCCCCAGCATTTT
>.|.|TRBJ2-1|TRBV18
CASSPRGGALFRNNEQFF
TGTGCCAGCTCACCAAGAGGGGGGGCCCTTTTCCGAAACAATGAGCAGTTCTTC
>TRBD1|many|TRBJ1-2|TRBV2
CASSVQGSVGYGYTF
TGTGCCAGCAGTGTACAGGGGTCCGTGGGGTATGGCTACACCTTC
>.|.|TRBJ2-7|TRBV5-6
CASSFRGEQYF
TGTGCCAGCAGCTTTAGGGGCGAGCAGTACTTC
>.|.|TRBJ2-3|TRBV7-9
CASSSFINTQYF
TGTGCCAGCAGCTCCTTTATTAATACGCAGTATTTT
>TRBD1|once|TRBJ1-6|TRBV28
CASRPSGTGIRPLHF
TGTGCCAGCAGGCCTTCCGGGACAGGGATTAGGCCCCTCCACTTT
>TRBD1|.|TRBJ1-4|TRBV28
CASNPSGGAGEKLFF
TGTGCCAGCAACCCATCAGGGGGCGCGGGTGAAAAACTGTTTTTT
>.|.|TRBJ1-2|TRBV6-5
CASTQGGAYNYGYTF
TGTGCCAGCACGCAAGGCGGGGCCTACAACTATGGCTACACCTTC
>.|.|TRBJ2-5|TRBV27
CASSQPPLEETQYF
TGTGCCAGCAGTCAACCGCCTCTAGAGGAGACCCAGTACTTC
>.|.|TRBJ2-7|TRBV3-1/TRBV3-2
CASSPLGDEQYF
TGTGCCAGCAGCCCCCTCGGAGACGAGCAGTACTTC
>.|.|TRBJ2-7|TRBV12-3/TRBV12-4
CASSLGRDREQYF
TGTGCCAGCAGTTTAGGGAGGGACCGCGAGCAGTACTTC
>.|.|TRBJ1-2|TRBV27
CASSPAGSVIVREYGYTF
TGTGCCAGCAGTCCTGCGGGCTCCGTAATCGTTAGGGAATATGGCTACACCTTC
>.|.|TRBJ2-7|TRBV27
CASSFSKGNYEQYF
TGTGCCAGCAGTTTTAGTAAGGGGAACTACGAGCAGTACTTC
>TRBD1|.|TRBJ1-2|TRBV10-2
CASSTTGDGGYTF
TGCGCCAGCAGTACAACAGGGGACGGTGGCTACACCTTC
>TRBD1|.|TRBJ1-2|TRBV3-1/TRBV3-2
CASSQDLGQVYGYTF
TGTGCCAGCAGCCAAGATCTCGGACAGGTCTATGGCTACACCTTC
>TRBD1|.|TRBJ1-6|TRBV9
CASSAFQGAMGSPLHF
TGTGCCAGCAGCGCCTTCCAGGGGGCGATGGGATCACCCCTCCACTTT
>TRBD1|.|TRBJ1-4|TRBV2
CASSSPPGQLNEKLFF
TGTGCCAGCAGCTCCCCCCCGGGACAGCTTAATGAAAAACTGTTTTTT
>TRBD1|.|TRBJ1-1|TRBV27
CASRKPGQGSTEAFF
TGTGCCAGCAGGAAACCGGGACAGGGTAGCACTGAAGCTTTCTTT
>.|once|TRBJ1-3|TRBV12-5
CASGWRENGNTIYF
TGTGCTAGTGGTTGGAGAGAGAATGGAAACACCATATATTTT
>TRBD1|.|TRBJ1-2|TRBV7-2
CASSLIPGGDDGYTF
TGTGCCAGCAGCTTAATACCAGGGGGCGATGATGGCTACACCTTC
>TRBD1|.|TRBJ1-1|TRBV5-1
CASSGDRGPTSTEAFF
TGCGCCAGCAGCGGGGACAGGGGTCCCACGAGCACTGAAGCTTTCTTT
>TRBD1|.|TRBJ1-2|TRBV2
CASSIGDRGFGYTF
TGTGCCAGCAGCATCGGGGACAGGGGGTTCGGCTACACCTTC